The rows below give T cell receptor beta chains drawn from one sample of a study of cytotoxic CD8 clonotypes in ibrutinib-treated CLL. This table comes from immunoSEQ multiplex PCR, and its TCRdb copy is limited to in-frame clones, with some not included. The sample contains about 150,000 clones, roughly 83% of which appear only once. The sample was PBMCs, taken after 12 months of ibrutinib treatment. These receptors were collected from a human donor with chronic lymphocytic leukemia. Each CDR3 is given with its conserved first and last residue. Each record gives: J gene, D gene, clone size, V gene, CDR3 DNA, CDR3 protein. A D gene is named only where the DNA matches it firmly. The size entry is marked missing in some rows and otherwise reads once, few, many or a size class.

J: TRBJ2-1; D: NA; size: NA; V: TRBV19; DNA: TGTGCCAGTAGTCCCAGGTGGAGTACAGACAATGAGCAGTTCTTC; CDR3: CASSPRWSTDNEQFF
J: TRBJ2-2; D: NA; size: NA; V: TRBV11-3; DNA: TGTGCCAGCAGCTTTCGCACCGGGGAGCTGTTTTTT; CDR3: CASSFRTGELFF
J: TRBJ1-3; D: NA; size: NA; V: TRBV9; DNA: TGTGCCAGCAGCGTAGCGTGGGGGGCTGGAAACACCATATATTTT; CDR3: CASSVAWGAGNTIYF
J: TRBJ2-3; D: NA; size: NA; V: TRBV10-3; DNA: TGTGCCATCACCCCATCGAGGGAAGATACGCAGTATTTT; CDR3: CAITPSREDTQYF
J: TRBJ1-1; D: NA; size: few; V: TRBV9; DNA: TGTGCCAGCAGCCAACATGCCATGAACACTGAAGCTTTCTTT; CDR3: CASSQHAMNTEAFF
J: TRBJ2-3; D: TRBD2; size: NA; V: TRBV9; DNA: TGTGCCAGCAGCGTCGATAGCGGGAGTGATCCCGTTAGCACAGATACGCAGTATTTT; CDR3: CASSVDSGSDPVSTDTQYF
J: TRBJ2-5; D: NA; size: NA; V: TRBV5-1; DNA: TGCGCCAGCAGCTTGTTGGAGACCCAGTACTTC; CDR3: CASSLLETQYF
J: TRBJ2-5; D: NA; size: NA; V: TRBV7-9; DNA: TGTGCCAGCAGCTTTACGACAGGCCAAGAGACCCAGTACTTC; CDR3: CASSFTTGQETQYF
J: TRBJ2-1; D: TRBD2; size: NA; V: TRBV19; DNA: TGTGCCAGTAGACCTCTAGCGGGAGGCGCTATCGGGGGAGTCAATGAGCAGTTCTTC; CDR3: CASRPLAGGAIGGVNEQFF
J: TRBJ1-4; D: NA; size: few; V: TRBV18; DNA: TGTGCCAGCTCACCGCCAGGGGACGCAGAAAAACTGTTTTTT; CDR3: CASSPPGDAEKLFF
J: TRBJ2-7; D: TRBD1; size: NA; V: TRBV5-1; DNA: TGCGCCAGCAGCAAAGGGGGCAGCTCCTACGAGCAGTACTTC; CDR3: CASSKGGSSYEQYF
J: TRBJ1-2; D: TRBD1; size: few; V: TRBV6-5; DNA: TGTGCCAGCAGTGGGGACAGTACTAACTATGGCTACACCTTC; CDR3: CASSGDSTNYGYTF
J: TRBJ1-2; D: TRBD1; size: NA; V: TRBV6-5; DNA: TGTGCCAGCAGTTACTTACAGGGGAGCTATGGCTACACCTTC; CDR3: CASSYLQGSYGYTF
J: TRBJ2-3; D: NA; size: NA; V: TRBV5-1; DNA: TGCGCCAGCAGCAAAGCTGGGGATCTCACAGATACGCAGTATTTT; CDR3: CASSKAGDLTDTQYF
J: TRBJ2-3; D: NA; size: NA; V: TRBV7-9; DNA: TGTGCCAGCAGCTTACAGGGGAGGACAGATACGCAGTATTTT; CDR3: CASSLQGRTDTQYF
J: TRBJ2-5; D: TRBD2; size: NA; V: TRBV5-1; DNA: TGCGCCAGCAGCTTGATGTCGGGAGGGCCGAGGGAGACCCAGTACTTC; CDR3: CASSLMSGGPRETQYF
J: TRBJ1-4; D: NA; size: NA; V: TRBV19; DNA: TGTGCCAGTAGTATAGTCGGCGGGAATGAAAAACTGTTTTTT; CDR3: CASSIVGGNEKLFF
J: TRBJ2-7; D: NA; size: NA; V: TRBV27; DNA: TGTGCCAGCAGTTTGGGTGCCCGACTAGTCCTCGATTTGGGCGAGCAGTACTTC; CDR3: CASSLGARLVLDLGEQYF
J: TRBJ1-2; D: TRBD1; size: NA; V: TRBV5-1; DNA: TGCGCCAGCAGCTTGGATCAGGGGGGGTATGGCTACACCTTC; CDR3: CASSLDQGGYGYTF
J: TRBJ2-7; D: TRBD1; size: NA; V: TRBV7-9; DNA: TGTGCCAGCACCGCCTCGACAGGGGGTTCCTACGAGCAGTACTTC; CDR3: CASTASTGGSYEQYF
J: TRBJ2-7; D: TRBD2; size: NA; V: TRBV18; DNA: TGTGCCAGCTCACCACGACGGACTAGCGGATCCTACGAGCAGTACTTC; CDR3: CASSPRRTSGSYEQYF
J: TRBJ1-6; D: NA; size: once; V: TRBV27; DNA: TGTGCCAGCAGTTTGGGGCTACAAACTAATTCACCCCTCCACTTT; CDR3: CASSLGLQTNSPLHF
J: TRBJ1-1; D: NA; size: NA; V: TRBV7-6; DNA: TGTGCCAGCAGCTTAAGTTGGCAGGGTGGGACTGAAGCTTTCTTT; CDR3: CASSLSWQGGTEAFF
J: TRBJ2-7; D: TRBD2; size: NA; V: TRBV28; DNA: TGTGCCATCAGACGGAGCGGGAGCTCCTACGAGCAGTACTTC; CDR3: CAIRRSGSSYEQYF
J: TRBJ2-3; D: TRBD2; size: NA; V: TRBV7-2; DNA: TGTGCCAGCAGCTTAGGTTTGGGGCGGGAGGGCCGGTCGAATACGCAGTATTTT; CDR3: CASSLGLGREGRSNTQYF
J: TRBJ2-7; D: TRBD2; size: NA; V: TRBV7-2; DNA: TGTGCCAGCAGCTTAGGGACTAGCGGGGGCTACGAGCAGTACTTC; CDR3: CASSLGTSGGYEQYF